Reported below is one T cell receptor (beta chain). The germline V gene encodes CDR1 SGHRS and CDR2 YFSETQ. The V end was cut by 0 bases, the J end by 1 base, with 16 bases between. The CDR3 covers 17 residues. This entry belongs to a study of control samples from healthy donors and cancer patients. Profiled with immunoSEQ multiplex PCR; TCRdb holds only in-frame clones, not every one. Altogether tens of thousands of clones are present, around four fifths being singletons, with the ten largest covering approximately 20%. Input material: blood. The clonotype was recovered from a man aged 25-45 years in good health. The chain carries TRBV5-1 and TRBJ1-1; D gene uncertain. CDR3 bases: TGCGCCAGCAGCTTGGTCCCGCAGGATAGAGCGAACACTGAAGCTTTCTTT. Its translation: CASSLVPQDRANTEAFF.